This TCR beta chain was sequenced in a study of cytomegalovirus exposure and HLA in healthy donors. This CDR3 has 15 residues. Looked up from germline, CDR1 is SGHDN and CDR2 is FVKESK. The donors gave bone marrow, and they were healthy. Researchers ran the PCR with 60 Vbeta and 13 Jbeta primers. This table comes from immunoSEQ multiplex PCR, and its TCRdb copy is limited to in-frame clones, with some not included. The sample lists about 190,000 clones; approximately 82% were seen once. To note about this clone: A junction boundary mismatches the germline segment, possibly from a read error.

The specimen sequenced was PBMCs. The chain links TRBV14 to TRBJ2-1; 7 nucleotides agree with TRBD1. This clonotype was obtained from a woman in her late teens or twenties in good health and CMV-seronegative. CDR3 amino acids: CASRQGGARNNEQFF. The CDR3, as DNA: TGTGCCAGCAGACAAGGGGGCGCGAGGAACAATGAGCAGTTCTTC.